This section outlines one T cell receptor beta chain sequence together with its context. It has no known antigen specificity. It has no much larger one-base neighbor in the sample; base qualities were not kept. The record originates from a study of blood T cell repertoires in COVID-19 (dated by TCRdb to 2020 to 2021). About the study as a whole: Collaborator samples came from the United States, Italy and Spain and covered acute and convalescent phases of COVID-19. The material from the prospective study consisted of cDNA or gDNA derived from T cells, B-cell-depleted T cells, or PBMCs. The dataset comprised deeply sampled blood TCRbeta repertoires from subjects exposed to, actively infected with, or recovered from COVID-19. The repertoires were released in a freely available public database intended as a resource for research on the immune response to SARS-CoV-2. The samples were drawn from the first 160 participants of the ongoing ImmuneRACE study and from 1,254 subjects provided by 6 global collaborators. A de-identified subject ID, COVID-19 status, age in years and sex were almost always included in the sample metadata. Where HLA class I and class II types were available, the types were taken from metadata supplied by the sample provider, not from assay-based typing. Findings and caveats that apply to the study as a whole: How much clinical and demographic metadata was included differed by source and by participant, and the metadata was provided uncurated.

CDR1 and CDR2 are read off the germline V gene (reference sequence) as LNHDA and SQIVND. V is pruned by 5 bases and J by 3 bases, leaving 9 bases of the junction without a gene match. The CDR3 holds 16 amino acids from the cysteine to the phenylalanine. The CDR3 DNA has 48 bases and is translated from base 1. TCRbeta CDR3 regions were amplified from genomic DNA using the immunoSEQ Assay, a bias-controlled multiplex PCR. In the paper's pipeline: The number of nucleated cells in each sample was estimated from the amplification of reference gene primers within the assay. To quantify the absolute abundance of each unique TCRbeta CDR3 rearrangement, sequence reads were collapsed and filtered. Productive Simpson clonality was computed per sample as the square root of Simpson's diversity index over productive rearrangements. As stored in TCRdb, this immuneACCESS dataset retains in-frame rearrangements with V and J assigned. A fraction of the clones does not appear; measured against another copy, unresolved V genes explain less than half of the discrepancy, and the remainder lacks a known reason. V, J and clone size reflect that table, while D and trimming were determined from the DNA. This sample gives approximately 250,000 clones in total; around nine tenths of them show up just once. The biggest ten clones account for 9.5% to 13% of the sample.

One collaborating source in Seattle enrolled patients during active infection and followed them longitudinally through the course of disease. Whole blood was collected in K2EDTA tubes by collaborating institutions according to the institutions' own protocols. Collaborator samples were shipped for TCRbeta analysis as frozen whole blood, isolated PBMCs, or DNA extracted from either sample type. This chain is built from TRBV19 and TRBJ2-5, with 10 bases in between that match TRBD2. The sequence was obtained from an older woman with COVID-19, enrolled during active disease. Sample: peripheral blood. The CDR3 has the sequence CASSLLGLAVKETQYF. In nucleotide form, the sequence is TGTGCCAGTAGTCTCCTCGGACTAGCGGTTAAAGAGACCCAGTACTTC.